The entry below describes one T cell receptor (beta chain). The antigen remains undetermined. This sample stems from a study of cytomegalovirus exposure and HLA in healthy donors. Broader study findings: Researchers catalogued some 160 TCR beta chains as cytomegalovirus-associated.

Sequencing used immunoSEQ multiplex PCR; TCRdb keeps in-frame clones, though not all of them. The sample includes about 120,000 clones, roughly 95% of them seen just once. V was pared by 4 bases and J by 7 bases, with 1 base of the junction left unmatched. Germline CDR1 MGHDK, CDR2 SYGVNS. The CDR3 runs 12 residues. The sequenced sample consisted of PBMCs. This clonotype was obtained from a man between 18 and 35 years old in good health and CMV-seronegative. The rearrangement uses TRBV25-1 and TRBJ2-1, with 7 bases that match TRBD1. The CDR3 protein is CASSGDSNEQFF. The CDR3 DNA reads as TGTGCCAGCAGTGGGGACAGTAATGAGCAGTTCTTC.